The sequence of this T cell receptor (beta chain) was determined in a study of blood T cell repertoires in COVID-19. The V end lost 1 base, the J end lost 4 bases, and 11 bases lay between the germline ends. Germline V gives CDR1 SGHTA, CDR2 FQGNSA. CDR3 length: 15 residues. Those enrolled, adults aged roughly 18 to 95 years, came from about two dozen US areas. TCRdb's copy holds only in-frame clones and misses some; the assay was immunoSEQ multiplex PCR. Here the sample spans 300,000 to 450,000 clones, around 87% being singletons. Sequenced sample: PBMCs or T cells enriched from blood (not recorded which). The genes are TRBV7-2 and TRBJ2-1, with D unclear. This sequence originates from a middle-aged man in a cohort exposed to, infected with or recovered from COVID-19 (not recorded which). CDR3 in amino acids: CASSLGSFGYNEQFF. The CDR3 DNA reads as TGTGCCAGCAGCTTAGGGAGCTTTGGGTACAATGAGCAGTTCTTC.